This TCR beta chain was sequenced during a study of early T cells in non-severe SARS-CoV-2 infection. Study at large: It was bulk RNA from unsorted whole blood that was sequenced, and the chains were unpaired. Study results and caveats: VDJdb matches were skewed toward anti-spike CD8 T cell responses.

Separate cDNA molecules each had unique molecular identifiers attached to them. Each CDR3 protein is one row after TCRdb ran MiXCR on the 5' RACE reads. Among 40,000 or so distinct CDR3 sequences listed, 5.5% were seen once. This clonotype has at least ten counts. As yet, its antigen is unknown. V was pared by 3 bases and J by 1 base, with 6 bases between. Germline CDR1 is MDHEN and CDR2 is SYDVKM. The CDR3 totals 13 residues. The clonotype comes from an adult who was a healthcare worker with PCR-confirmed SARS-CoV-2 infection or an uninfected control (not recorded which). This sample comprised whole blood, obtained at baseline. The V and J genes are TRBV28 and TRBJ1-2, with D unclear. CDR3 amino acids: CASSLTSNYGYTF. The CDR3 DNA reads TGTGCCAGCAGTTTGACAAGTAACTATGGCTACACCTTC.